This T cell receptor (beta chain) was retrieved from a study of blood T cell repertoires in COVID-19. Study background: Spain, Italy and the United States supplied samples that represented acute and convalescent COVID-19. PBMCs, B-cell-depleted T cells, or T cells provided the cDNA or gDNA that made up the material.

Per the original data handling: How many nucleated cells were present was estimated from reference gene primer amplification. Profiled with immunoSEQ multiplex PCR; TCRdb holds only in-frame clones, not every one. V, J and clone size derive from that table, while D and trimming were established from the DNA sequence. The sample contains under 130,000 clones, approximately 87% of which appear only once. The CDR3 length is 14 residues. Germline assignment: CDR1 SGHTA and CDR2 FQGNSA. Trimming cost V 9 bases and J 6 bases, with 21 bases left between them. The sequence derives from a human donor in a cohort sampled during active or convalescent COVID-19. Sequencing was carried out using peripheral blood. This chain joins TRBV7-2 and TRBJ2-7; D is possibly TRBD1 (7 bases). CDR3 residues: CASRAAGGTVEQYF. The CDR3 nucleotides are TGTGCCAGTCGGGCGGCAGGGGGGACCGTCGAGCAGTACTTC. Based on the CDR3 plus reference TRBV7-2 and TRBJ2-7, the full variable domain is GAGVSQSPSNKVTEKGKDVELRCDPISGHTALYWYRQSLGQGLEFLIYFQGNSAPDKSGLPSDRFSAERTGGSVSTLTIQRTQQEDSAVYLCASRAAGGTVEQYFGPGTRLTVT.